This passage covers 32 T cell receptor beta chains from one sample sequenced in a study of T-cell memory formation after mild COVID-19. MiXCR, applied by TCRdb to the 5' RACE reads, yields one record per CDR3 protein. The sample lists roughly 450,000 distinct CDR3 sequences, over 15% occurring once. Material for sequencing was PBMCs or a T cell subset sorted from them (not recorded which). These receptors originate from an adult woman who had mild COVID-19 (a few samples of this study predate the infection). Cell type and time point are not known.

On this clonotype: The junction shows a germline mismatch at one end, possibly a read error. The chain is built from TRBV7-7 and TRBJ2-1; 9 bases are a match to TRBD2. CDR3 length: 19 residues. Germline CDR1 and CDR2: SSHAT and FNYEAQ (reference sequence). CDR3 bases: TGTGCTAGCAGCTTAAATTGTAGTTTAGCGGGAGTTTATCGGGCTGAGCAGTTCTTC. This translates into CASSLNCSLAGVYRAEQFF.

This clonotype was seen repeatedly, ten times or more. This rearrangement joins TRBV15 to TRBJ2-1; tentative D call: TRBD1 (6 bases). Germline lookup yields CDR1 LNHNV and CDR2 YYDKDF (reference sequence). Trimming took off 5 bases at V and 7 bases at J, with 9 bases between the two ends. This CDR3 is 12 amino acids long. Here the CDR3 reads CATSEQGNEQFF. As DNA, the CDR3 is TGTGCCACCAGCGAACAGGGAAATGAGCAGTTCTTC.

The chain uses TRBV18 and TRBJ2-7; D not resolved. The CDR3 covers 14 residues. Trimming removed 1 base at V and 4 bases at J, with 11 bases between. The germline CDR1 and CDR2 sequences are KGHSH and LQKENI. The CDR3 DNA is TGTGCCAGCTCACCACGATCCGGGTGGTACGAGCAGTACTTC. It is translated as CASSPRSGWYEQYF. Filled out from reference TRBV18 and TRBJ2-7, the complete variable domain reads NAGVMQNPRHLVRRRGQEARLRCSPMKGHSHVYWYRQLPEEGLKFMVYLQKENIIDESGMPKERFSAEFPKEGPSILRIQQVVRGDSAAYFCASSPRSGWYEQYFGPGTRLTVT.

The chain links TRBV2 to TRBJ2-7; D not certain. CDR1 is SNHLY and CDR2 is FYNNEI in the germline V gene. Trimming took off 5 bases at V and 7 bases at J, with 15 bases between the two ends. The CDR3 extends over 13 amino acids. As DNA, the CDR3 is TGTGCCAGCAGTCCAGACCTGAGTAGGGAGCAGTACTTC. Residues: CASSPDLSREQYF.

CDR3 DNA: TGTGCCACCAGCAGAGCTCAGTCCTCCGGGGTCGACAATGAGCAGTTCTTC. Protein: CATSRAQSSGVDNEQFF. The chain recombines TRBV15 with TRBJ2-1; D is perhaps TRBD2 (5 bases). V was pared by 1 base and J by 5 bases, with 18 bases between. The CDR3 contains 17 residues. From germline, CDR1 is LNHNV and CDR2 YYDKDF (reference sequence).

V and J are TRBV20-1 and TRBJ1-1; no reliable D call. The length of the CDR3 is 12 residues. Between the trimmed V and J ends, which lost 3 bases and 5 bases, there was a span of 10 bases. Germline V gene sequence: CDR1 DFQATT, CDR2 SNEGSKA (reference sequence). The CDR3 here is CSARKDRTEAFF. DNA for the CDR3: TGCAGTGCTAGGAAAGATAGGACTGAAGCTTTCTTT.

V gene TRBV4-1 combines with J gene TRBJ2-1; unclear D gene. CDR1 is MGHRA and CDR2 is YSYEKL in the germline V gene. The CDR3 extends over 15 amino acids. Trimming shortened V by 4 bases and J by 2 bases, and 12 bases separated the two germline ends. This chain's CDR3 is CASSRTEGAYNEQFF. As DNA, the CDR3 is TGCGCCAGCAGCCGAACGGAAGGAGCCTACAATGAGCAGTTCTTC.

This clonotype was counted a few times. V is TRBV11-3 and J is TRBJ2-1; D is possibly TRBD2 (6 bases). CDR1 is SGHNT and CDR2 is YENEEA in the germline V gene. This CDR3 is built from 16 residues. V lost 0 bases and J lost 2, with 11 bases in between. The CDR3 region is CASSLDSSDPYNEQFF. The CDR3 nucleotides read TGTGCCAGCAGCTTAGATTCTAGCGACCCCTACAATGAGCAGTTCTTC.

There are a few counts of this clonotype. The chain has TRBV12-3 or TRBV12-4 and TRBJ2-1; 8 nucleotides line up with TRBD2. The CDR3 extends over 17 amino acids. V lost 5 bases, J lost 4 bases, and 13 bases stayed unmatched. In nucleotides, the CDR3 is TGTGCCAGCAGTGGAGTGCGTATAGCGGGGAAATACAATGAGCAGTTCTTC. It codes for CASSGVRIAGKYNEQFF.

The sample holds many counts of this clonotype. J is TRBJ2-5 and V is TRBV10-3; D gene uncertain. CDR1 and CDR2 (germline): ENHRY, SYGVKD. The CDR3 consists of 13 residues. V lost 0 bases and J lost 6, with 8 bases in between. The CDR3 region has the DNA TGTGCCATCAGTGAGTCACCGCTCCAGACCCAGTACTTC. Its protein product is CAISESPLQTQYF.

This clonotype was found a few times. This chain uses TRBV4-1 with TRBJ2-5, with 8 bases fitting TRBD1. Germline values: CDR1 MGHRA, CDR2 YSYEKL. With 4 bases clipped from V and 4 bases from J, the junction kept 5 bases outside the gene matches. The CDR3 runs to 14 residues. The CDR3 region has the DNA TGCGCCAGCAGCCTCGAGGACAGGGTAGAGACCCAGTACTTC. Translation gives CASSLEDRVETQYF.

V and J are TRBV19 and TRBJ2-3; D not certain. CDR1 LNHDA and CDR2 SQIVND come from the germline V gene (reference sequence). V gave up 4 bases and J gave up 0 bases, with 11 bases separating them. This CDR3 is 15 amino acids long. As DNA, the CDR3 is TGTGCCAGTAGTAGCCAGGACCTTAGCACAGATACGCAGTATTTT. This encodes CASSSQDLSTDTQYF.

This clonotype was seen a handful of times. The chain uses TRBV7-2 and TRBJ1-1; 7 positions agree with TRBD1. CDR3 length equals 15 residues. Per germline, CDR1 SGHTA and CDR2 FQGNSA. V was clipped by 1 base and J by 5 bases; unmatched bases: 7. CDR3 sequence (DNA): TGTGCCAGCAGCTTAGAGGGGGCGCTTGGAACTGAAGCTTTCTTT. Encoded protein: CASSLEGALGTEAFF.

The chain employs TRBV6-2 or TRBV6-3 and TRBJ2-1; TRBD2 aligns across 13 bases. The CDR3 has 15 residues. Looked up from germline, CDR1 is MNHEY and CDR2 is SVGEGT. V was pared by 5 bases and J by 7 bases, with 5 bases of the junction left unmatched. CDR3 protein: CASSQTSGRINEQFF. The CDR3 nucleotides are TGTGCCAGCAGTCAGACTAGCGGGAGGATAAATGAGCAGTTCTTC.

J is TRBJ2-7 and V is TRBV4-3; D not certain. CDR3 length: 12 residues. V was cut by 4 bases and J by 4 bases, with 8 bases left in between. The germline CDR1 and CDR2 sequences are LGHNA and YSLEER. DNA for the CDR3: TGCGCCAGCAGCCCTTGGGATTACGAGCAGTACTTC. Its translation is CASSPWDYEQYF.

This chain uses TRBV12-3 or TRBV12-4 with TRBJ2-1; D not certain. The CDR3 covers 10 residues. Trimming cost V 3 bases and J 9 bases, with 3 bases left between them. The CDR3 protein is CASSFREQFF. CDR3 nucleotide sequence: TGTGCCAGCAGTTTTCGTGAGCAGTTCTTC.

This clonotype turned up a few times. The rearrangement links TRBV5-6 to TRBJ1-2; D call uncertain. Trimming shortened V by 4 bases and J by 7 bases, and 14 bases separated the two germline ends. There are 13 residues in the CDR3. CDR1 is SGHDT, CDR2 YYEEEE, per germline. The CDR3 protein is CASSPGRAAGYTF. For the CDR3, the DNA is TGTGCCAGCAGCCCCGGGAGGGCGGCTGGCTACACCTTC.

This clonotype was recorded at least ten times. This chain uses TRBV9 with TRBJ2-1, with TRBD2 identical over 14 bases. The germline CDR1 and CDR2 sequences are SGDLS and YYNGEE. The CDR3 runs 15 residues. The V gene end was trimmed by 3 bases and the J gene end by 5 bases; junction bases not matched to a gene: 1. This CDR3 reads CASSAGLAGDNEQFF. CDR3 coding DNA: TGTGCCAGCAGCGCGGGACTAGCGGGAGACAATGAGCAGTTCTTC.

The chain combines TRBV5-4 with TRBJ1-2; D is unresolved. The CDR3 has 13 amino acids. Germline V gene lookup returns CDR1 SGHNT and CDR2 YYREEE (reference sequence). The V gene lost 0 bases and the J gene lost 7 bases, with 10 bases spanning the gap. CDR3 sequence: CASSLAGEGGYTF. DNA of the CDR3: TGTGCCAGCAGCTTGGCCGGAGAGGGTGGCTACACCTTC.

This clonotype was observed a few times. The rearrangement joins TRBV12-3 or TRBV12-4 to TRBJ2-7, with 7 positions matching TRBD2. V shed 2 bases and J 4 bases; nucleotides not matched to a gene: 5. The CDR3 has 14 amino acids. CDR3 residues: CASSLTSAEYEQYF. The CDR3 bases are TGTGCCAGCAGTTTAACTAGCGCCGAATACGAGCAGTACTTC.

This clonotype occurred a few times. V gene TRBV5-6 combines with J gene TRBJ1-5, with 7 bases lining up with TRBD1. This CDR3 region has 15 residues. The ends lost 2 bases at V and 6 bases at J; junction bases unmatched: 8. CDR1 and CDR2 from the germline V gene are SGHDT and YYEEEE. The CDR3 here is CASSLGGFESQPQHF. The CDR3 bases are TGTGCCAGCAGCTTAGGGGGCTTCGAGAGTCAGCCCCAGCATTTT.

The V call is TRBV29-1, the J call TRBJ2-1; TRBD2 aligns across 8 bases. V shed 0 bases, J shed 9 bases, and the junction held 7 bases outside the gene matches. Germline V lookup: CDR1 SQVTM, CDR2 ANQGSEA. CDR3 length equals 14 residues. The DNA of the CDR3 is TGCAGCGTTGAAGAAGCGGGAGAACTCAGTGAGCAGTTCTTC. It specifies CSVEEAGELSEQFF.

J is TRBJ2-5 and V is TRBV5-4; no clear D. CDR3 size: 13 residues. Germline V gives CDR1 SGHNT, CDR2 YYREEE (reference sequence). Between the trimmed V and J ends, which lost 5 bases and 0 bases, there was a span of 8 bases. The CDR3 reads CASSRKYQETQYF. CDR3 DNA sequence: TGTGCCAGCAGTCGGAAGTACCAAGAGACCCAGTACTTC.

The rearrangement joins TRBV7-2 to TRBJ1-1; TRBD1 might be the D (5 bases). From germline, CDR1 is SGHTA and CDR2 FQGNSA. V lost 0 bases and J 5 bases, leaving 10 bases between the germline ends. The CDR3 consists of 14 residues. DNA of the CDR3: TGTGCCAGCAGCTTAGCGGCAGGGTGGACTGAAGCTTTCTTT. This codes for CASSLAAGWTEAFF.

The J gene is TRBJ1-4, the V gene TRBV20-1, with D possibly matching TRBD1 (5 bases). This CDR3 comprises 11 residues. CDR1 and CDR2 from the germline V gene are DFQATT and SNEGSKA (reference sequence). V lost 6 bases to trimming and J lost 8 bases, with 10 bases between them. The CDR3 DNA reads TGCAGTGCCCTGGGGGAGGAAAAACTGTTTTTT. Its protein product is CSALGEEKLFF.

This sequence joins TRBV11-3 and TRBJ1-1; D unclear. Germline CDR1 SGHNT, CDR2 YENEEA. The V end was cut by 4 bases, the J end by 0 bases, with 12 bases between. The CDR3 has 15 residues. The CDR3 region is CASSSRDYVNTEAFF. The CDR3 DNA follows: TGTGCCAGCAGCTCAAGGGATTACGTGAACACTGAAGCTTTCTTT.

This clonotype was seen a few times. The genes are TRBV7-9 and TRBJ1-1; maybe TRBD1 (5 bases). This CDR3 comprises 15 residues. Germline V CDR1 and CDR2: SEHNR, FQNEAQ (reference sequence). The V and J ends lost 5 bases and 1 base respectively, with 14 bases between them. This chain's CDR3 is CASSALSGGNTEAFF. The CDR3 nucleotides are TGTGCCAGCAGCGCGCTTTCGGGGGGGAACACTGAAGCTTTCTTT.

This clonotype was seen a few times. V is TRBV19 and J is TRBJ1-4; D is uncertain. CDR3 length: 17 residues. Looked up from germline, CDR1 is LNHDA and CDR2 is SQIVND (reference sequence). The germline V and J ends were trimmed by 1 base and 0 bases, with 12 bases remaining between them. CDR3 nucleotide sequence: TGTGCCAGTAGTATAGGGCCCCCGCGGGCAACTAATGAAAAACTGTTTTTT. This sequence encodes CASSIGPPRATNEKLFF.

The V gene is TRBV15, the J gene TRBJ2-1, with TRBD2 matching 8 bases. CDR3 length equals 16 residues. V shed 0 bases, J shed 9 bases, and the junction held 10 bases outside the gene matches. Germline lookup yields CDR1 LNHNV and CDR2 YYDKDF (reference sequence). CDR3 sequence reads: CATSRDPTGTRGEQFF. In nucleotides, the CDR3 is TGTGCCACCAGCAGAGATCCAACCGGGACTAGAGGTGAGCAGTTCTTC.

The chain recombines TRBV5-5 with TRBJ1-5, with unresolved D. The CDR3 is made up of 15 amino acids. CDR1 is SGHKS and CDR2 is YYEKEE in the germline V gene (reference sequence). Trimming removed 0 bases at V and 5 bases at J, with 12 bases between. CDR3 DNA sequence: TGTGCCAGCAGCTTGGGCCCGACGCCGTATCAGCCCCAGCATTTT. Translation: CASSLGPTPYQPQHF.

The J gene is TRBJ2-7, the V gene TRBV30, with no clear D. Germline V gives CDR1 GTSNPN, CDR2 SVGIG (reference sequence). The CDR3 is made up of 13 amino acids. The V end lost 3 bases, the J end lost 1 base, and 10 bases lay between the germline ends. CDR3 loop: CAWRWKSSYEQYF. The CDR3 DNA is TGTGCCTGGAGATGGAAGTCGTCCTACGAGCAGTACTTC.

The CDR3 loop is CASSLDWGASYGYTF. The CDR3 bases are TGTGCCAGCAGCTTAGATTGGGGGGCCTCCTATGGCTACACCTTC. This rearrangement joins TRBV11-2 to TRBJ1-2; tentative D call: TRBD1 (6 bases). This CDR3 has 15 amino acids. Germline V gene data show CDR1 as SGHAT and CDR2 as FQNNGV. V gave up 0 bases and J gave up 4 bases, with 12 bases separating them. The variable domain in full, completed from reference TRBV11-2 and TRBJ1-2, reads EAGVAQSPRYKIIEKRQSVAFWCNPISGHATLYWYQQILGQGPKLLIQFQNNGVVDDSQLPKDRFSAERLKGVDSTLKIQPAKLEDSAVYLCASSLDWGASYGYTFGSGTRLTVV.